This T cell receptor (beta chain) comes out of a study of T cell responses to AZD1222 COVID-19 vaccine. Generated by immunoSEQ multiplex PCR, the TCRdb table keeps only in-frame clones and is missing some. The data show approximately 110,000 clones, approximately 88% seen once. Deletions cut 2 bases from V and 4 bases from J, with 12 bases between. Germline V gene lookup returns CDR1 MNHEY and CDR2 SVGAGI. The CDR3 runs to 14 residues. The study, taken as a whole, reports: In the spike-specific TCR repertoire, nearly half reportedly target unmutated variant regions. Only 5 or 6 individuals given AZD1222 were seropositive at baseline. The repertoires were collected only after the peak T cell response. Spike-spanning, vaccine-associated CD4 TCRs were dominant at 160-218 and 743-854.

In the case of this clone: Its antigen is not known.

Sample: peripheral blood, taken on day 0 of MenACWY control vaccination. V and J are TRBV6-5 and TRBJ2-7; D is tentatively TRBD1 or TRBD2 (5 bases each). The sequence was obtained from an adult in good health. Written as DNA, the CDR3 is TGTGCCAGCAGTTACAGGGGCTGGGGGTACGAGCAGTACTTC. Amino acids: CASSYRGWGYEQYF.